The table lists the clone carrying this TCR beta chain with a few counts. Antigen unknown. The sample comes from a study of T cell responses to AZD1222 COVID-19 vaccine. The CDR3 contains 15 residues. The ends were cut back, 3 bases at V and 0 bases at J, with 8 bases in the middle. Per the germline V gene, CDR1 is MRHNA and CDR2 is SNTAGT. Sequencing used immunoSEQ multiplex PCR; TCRdb keeps in-frame clones, though not all of them. The sample records 100,000 or so clones, around 89% being singletons. Study results and caveats: Recipients of two AZD1222 doses showed rising Spike-specific TCR breadth and depth. Along spike, vaccine-associated CD4 TCRs were found throughout, with dominance at 160-218 and 743-854.

The source was peripheral blood, collected 28 days after the second AZD1222 dose. The receptor's source is an adult who received the AZD1222 COVID-19 vaccine. This chain connects TRBV6-4 to TRBJ2-2, with D tentatively TRBD1 or TRBD2 (5 bases each). The CDR3 region has the DNA TGTGCCAGCAGTGAAGGGACGGCGAACACCGGGGAGCTGTTTTTT. Translated: CASSEGTANTGELFF.